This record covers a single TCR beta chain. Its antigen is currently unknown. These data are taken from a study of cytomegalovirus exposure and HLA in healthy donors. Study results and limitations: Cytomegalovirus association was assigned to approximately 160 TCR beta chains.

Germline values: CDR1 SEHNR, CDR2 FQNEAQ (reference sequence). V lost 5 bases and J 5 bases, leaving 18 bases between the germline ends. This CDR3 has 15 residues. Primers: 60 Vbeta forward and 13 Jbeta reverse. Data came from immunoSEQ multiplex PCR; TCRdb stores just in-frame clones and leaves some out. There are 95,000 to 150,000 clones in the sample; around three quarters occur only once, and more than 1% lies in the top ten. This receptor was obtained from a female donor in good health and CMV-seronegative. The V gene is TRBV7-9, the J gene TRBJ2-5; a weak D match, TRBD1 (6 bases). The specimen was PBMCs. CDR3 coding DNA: TGTGCCAGCAGCACACAGACAGGAAGTTCGGAGACCCAGTACTTC. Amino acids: CASSTQTGSSETQYF.